Listed below are T cell receptor beta chains from one sample, sequenced in a study of blood T cell repertoires in COVID-19. Profiled with immunoSEQ multiplex PCR; TCRdb holds only in-frame clones, not every one. This sample has hundreds of thousands of clones, with more than 80% found just once. The specimen sequenced was peripheral blood. Every receptor here comes from a woman younger than 45 with active or convalescent COVID-19. The CDR3 runs from the conserved cysteine through the conserved F or W. The D gene is left open where the match is weak. Some rows have no size entry. The others give once, few or many, or a class for an expanded clone.

clone_size: NA
j_call: TRBJ2-1
d_call: TRBD2
v_call: TRBV19
cdr3_nt: TGTGCCAGTAGTAAAAGCGGGAGGGTCGCTTACAATGAGCAGTTCTTC
cdr3_aa: CASSKSGRVAYNEQFF

clone_size: NA
j_call: TRBJ2-3
d_call: NA
v_call: TRBV7-9
cdr3_nt: TGTGCCAGCAGCTTAGGCCGGGACAAAGATACGCAGTATTTT
cdr3_aa: CASSLGRDKDTQYF

clone_size: NA
j_call: TRBJ1-2
d_call: NA
v_call: TRBV18
cdr3_nt: TGTGCCAGCTCACGCGGTTCGGGAAACTATGGCTACACCTTC
cdr3_aa: CASSRGSGNYGYTF

clone_size: NA
j_call: TRBJ1-6
d_call: NA
v_call: TRBV7-9
cdr3_nt: TGTGCCAGCAGCTTAAGGCAGGGTCATTCACCCCTCCACTTT
cdr3_aa: CASSLRQGHSPLHF

clone_size: NA
j_call: TRBJ1-1
d_call: NA
v_call: TRBV7-2
cdr3_nt: TGTGCCAGCAGCCAACAGGGTGTGAAGACTTTCTTT
cdr3_aa: CASSQQGVKTFF

clone_size: NA
j_call: TRBJ1-2
d_call: TRBD1
v_call: TRBV19
cdr3_nt: TGTGCCAGTAGGCTAGGGGGCGCTTACGGCTACACCTTC
cdr3_aa: CASRLGGAYGYTF

clone_size: NA
j_call: TRBJ2-3
d_call: NA
v_call: TRBV10-2
cdr3_nt: TGCGCCAGCAGTTCTAGCACAGATACGCAGTATTTT
cdr3_aa: CASSSSTDTQYF

clone_size: NA
j_call: TRBJ1-5
d_call: TRBD1
v_call: TRBV6-1
cdr3_nt: TGTGCCAGCAGTGATCCACAGGGGTACAATCAGCCCCAGCATTTT
cdr3_aa: CASSDPQGYNQPQHF

clone_size: NA
j_call: TRBJ2-7
d_call: TRBD2
v_call: TRBV29-1
cdr3_nt: TGCAGCGTTGAGGGACTAGCGGGAGTCGGGGAGCAGTACTTC
cdr3_aa: CSVEGLAGVGEQYF

clone_size: NA
j_call: TRBJ2-3
d_call: TRBD2
v_call: TRBV7-9
cdr3_nt: TGTGCCAGCAGTCGACTAGCGGGGGATGGAGATACGCAGTATTTT
cdr3_aa: CASSRLAGDGDTQYF

clone_size: NA
j_call: TRBJ1-3
d_call: NA
v_call: TRBV6-5
cdr3_nt: TGTGCCAGCAGATCCACAGGGCTTGGAAACACCATATATTTT
cdr3_aa: CASRSTGLGNTIYF

clone_size: NA
j_call: TRBJ2-7
d_call: TRBD1
v_call: TRBV5-1
cdr3_nt: TGCGCCAGCAGCTCTGGACAGGGGGCGGACGAGCAGTACTTC
cdr3_aa: CASSSGQGADEQYF

clone_size: NA
j_call: TRBJ1-6
d_call: NA
v_call: TRBV28
cdr3_nt: TGTGCCAGCAGTGACAGAAATTCACCCCTCCACTTT
cdr3_aa: CASSDRNSPLHF

clone_size: NA
j_call: TRBJ1-3
d_call: NA
v_call: TRBV10-2
cdr3_nt: TGCGCCAGCAGCGAACAGGGAGCAGGAAACACCATATATTTT
cdr3_aa: CASSEQGAGNTIYF

clone_size: NA
j_call: TRBJ1-2
d_call: NA
v_call: TRBV19
cdr3_nt: TGTGCCAGTAGGGGGGCGAACTATGGCTACACCTTC
cdr3_aa: CASRGANYGYTF

clone_size: NA
j_call: TRBJ2-7
d_call: NA
v_call: TRBV11-2
cdr3_nt: TGTGCCAGCAGCTTAGGCCGGATCGGGACCTACGAGCAGTACTTC
cdr3_aa: CASSLGRIGTYEQYF

clone_size: NA
j_call: TRBJ1-1
d_call: TRBD1
v_call: TRBV4-1
cdr3_nt: TGCGCCAGCAGCCAAGTCTTGACAGGGGGGGGAACTGAAGCTTTCTTT
cdr3_aa: CASSQVLTGGGTEAFF

clone_size: NA
j_call: TRBJ1-1
d_call: NA
v_call: TRBV19
cdr3_nt: TGTGCCAGTAGTCCCTCCGCCGGAGAGACTTTCTTT
cdr3_aa: CASSPSAGETFF

clone_size: NA
j_call: TRBJ2-7
d_call: NA
v_call: TRBV28
cdr3_nt: TGTGCCAGCAGTTTCCTTCCCGGCGCAGGGTCCTACGAGCAGTACTTC
cdr3_aa: CASSFLPGAGSYEQYF

clone_size: few
j_call: TRBJ1-2
d_call: NA
v_call: TRBV2
cdr3_nt: TGTGCCGAAGACAGGACCTATGGCTACACCTTC
cdr3_aa: CAEDRTYGYTF

clone_size: NA
j_call: TRBJ2-7
d_call: NA
v_call: TRBV5-1
cdr3_nt: TGCGCCAGCAGCTTCGCAGGAAACGAGCAGTACTTC
cdr3_aa: CASSFAGNEQYF

clone_size: NA
j_call: TRBJ1-6
d_call: TRBD1
v_call: TRBV6-5
cdr3_nt: TGTGCCAGCACCTCGGGGACAGGGTTTATTTCACCCCTCCACTTT
cdr3_aa: CASTSGTGFISPLHF

clone_size: once
j_call: TRBJ2-7
d_call: TRBD1
v_call: TRBV5-1
cdr3_nt: TGCGCCAGCATGACAGGGCGTCCTCACTACGAGCAGTACTTC
cdr3_aa: CASMTGRPHYEQYF

clone_size: NA
j_call: TRBJ1-2
d_call: NA
v_call: TRBV19
cdr3_nt: TGTGCCAGTAGTATGGGGGGGACGCACGGCTACACCTTC
cdr3_aa: CASSMGGTHGYTF

clone_size: NA
j_call: TRBJ2-7
d_call: TRBD1
v_call: TRBV6-5
cdr3_nt: TGTGCCAGCACCCAGGACAGGTTCTCCTACGAGCAGTACTTC
cdr3_aa: CASTQDRFSYEQYF

clone_size: NA
j_call: TRBJ1-1
d_call: NA
v_call: TRBV5-6
cdr3_nt: TGTGCCAGCAGCCGGGCGGGGGGAGTAGCTTTCTTT
cdr3_aa: CASSRAGGVAFF

clone_size: NA
j_call: TRBJ1-5
d_call: NA
v_call: TRBV30
cdr3_nt: TGTGCCTGGAGTATCCCGGGCAGGAGGAATAGCAATCAGCCCCAGCATTTT
cdr3_aa: CAWSIPGRRNSNQPQHF

clone_size: NA
j_call: TRBJ2-7
d_call: TRBD2
v_call: TRBV5-1
cdr3_nt: TGCGCCAGCAGCTTTACGGGAGGGCCGCCGGAGCAGTACTTC
cdr3_aa: CASSFTGGPPEQYF

clone_size: NA
j_call: TRBJ2-7
d_call: TRBD1
v_call: TRBV6-5
cdr3_nt: TGTGCCAGCTTCAGTACGGGACAGGGACCATACGAGCAGTACTTC
cdr3_aa: CASFSTGQGPYEQYF

clone_size: NA
j_call: TRBJ1-4
d_call: NA
v_call: TRBV2
cdr3_nt: TGTGCCAGCAGGGCCCGGGGGGGTAGTGAAAAACTGTTTTTT
cdr3_aa: CASRARGGSEKLFF

clone_size: NA
j_call: TRBJ2-5
d_call: NA
v_call: TRBV5-1
cdr3_nt: TGCGCCAGCAGCTGGGTACAGGGCCAAGAGACCCAGTACTTC
cdr3_aa: CASSWVQGQETQYF

clone_size: NA
j_call: TRBJ1-5
d_call: NA
v_call: TRBV30
cdr3_nt: TGTGCCTGGAGTCTCGGGATTCTTAATCAGCCCCAGCATTTT
cdr3_aa: CAWSLGILNQPQHF

clone_size: NA
j_call: TRBJ2-4
d_call: NA
v_call: TRBV12-3/TRBV12-4
cdr3_nt: TGTGCCAGCACCCGGGGTCGAACTATTCAGTACTTC
cdr3_aa: CASTRGRTIQYF

clone_size: NA
j_call: TRBJ2-5
d_call: TRBD2
v_call: TRBV5-1
cdr3_nt: TGCGCCAGCAGCAAGGGACTAGCGGCACAAGAGACCCAGTACTTC
cdr3_aa: CASSKGLAAQETQYF

clone_size: NA
j_call: TRBJ1-4
d_call: TRBD1
v_call: TRBV15
cdr3_nt: TGTGCCACCAGCAGGGGACAGGGAACAGACGAAAAACTGTTTTTT
cdr3_aa: CATSRGQGTDEKLFF

clone_size: NA
j_call: TRBJ1-6
d_call: NA
v_call: TRBV6-5
cdr3_nt: TGTGCCAGCAGTTACACGGAACAGAATTCACCCCTCCACTTT
cdr3_aa: CASSYTEQNSPLHF

clone_size: NA
j_call: TRBJ1-3
d_call: TRBD1
v_call: TRBV6-5
cdr3_nt: TGTGCCAGCAGCGGACAGGCCCCTAGGAACACCATATATTTT
cdr3_aa: CASSGQAPRNTIYF